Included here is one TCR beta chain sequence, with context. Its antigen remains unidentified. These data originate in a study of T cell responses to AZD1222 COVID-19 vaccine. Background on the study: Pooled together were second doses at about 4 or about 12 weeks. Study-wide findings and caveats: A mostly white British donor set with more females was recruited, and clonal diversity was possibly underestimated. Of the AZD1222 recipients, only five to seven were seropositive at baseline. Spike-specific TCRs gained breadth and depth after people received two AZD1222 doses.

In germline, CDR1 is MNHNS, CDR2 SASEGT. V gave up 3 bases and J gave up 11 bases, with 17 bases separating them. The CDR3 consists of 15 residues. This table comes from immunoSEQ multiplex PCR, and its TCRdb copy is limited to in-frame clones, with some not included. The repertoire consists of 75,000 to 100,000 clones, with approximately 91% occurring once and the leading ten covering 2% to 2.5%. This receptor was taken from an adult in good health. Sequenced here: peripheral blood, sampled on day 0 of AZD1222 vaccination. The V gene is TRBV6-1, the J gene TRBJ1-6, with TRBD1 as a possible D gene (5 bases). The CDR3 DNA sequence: TGTGCCAGCAGTGATGGCTGGGAAAGAGGGGCACCCCTCCACTTT. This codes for CASSDGWERGAPLHF.